This T cell receptor (beta chain) was identified in a study of blood T cell repertoires in COVID-19 (TCRdb year 2020). Looking at the study overall: The collaborator samples originated in the United States, Italy and Spain and spanned the acute and convalescent phases of COVID-19. The material from the prospective study consisted of cDNA or gDNA derived from T cells, B-cell-depleted T cells, or PBMCs. The dataset comprised deeply sampled blood TCRbeta repertoires from subjects exposed to, actively infected with, or recovered from COVID-19. A freely available public database, intended as a resource for researchers studying the immune response to SARS-CoV-2, is where the repertoires were released. The samples were drawn from the first 160 participants of the ongoing ImmuneRACE study and from under 1,500 subjects provided by 6 global collaborators. The sample metadata nearly always contained a de-identified subject ID, COVID-19 status, age in years and sex. Where HLA class I and class II types were available, the types were taken from metadata supplied by the sample provider, not from assay-based typing.

In the case of this clone: The antigen it recognizes is unknown. No much larger clone exists at a distance of one base, and base qualities are not known.

The collaborating institutions used their own protocols to collect whole blood in K2EDTA tubes. For TCRbeta analysis, collaborators shipped samples as frozen whole blood, isolated PBMCs, or DNA extracted from either of those sample types. TCRbeta CDR3 regions were amplified from genomic DNA using the immunoSEQ Assay, a bias-controlled multiplex PCR. In the original analysis: The number of nucleated cells in each sample was estimated by amplification of reference gene primers within the assay. To quantify the absolute abundance of each unique TCRbeta CDR3 rearrangement, sequence reads were collapsed and filtered. For each sample, productive Simpson clonality was calculated as the square root of Simpson's diversity index over productive rearrangements. Not all clones reach the TCRdb copy of this immuneACCESS table, which keeps in-frame sequences only. Checked studies attribute under half of the gap to unresolved V genes and leave the rest unexplained. The DNA was the basis for D and trimming; V, J and clone size are from that table. The sample data list over 100,000 clones, and roughly 80% of these were observed just once. Clones ranked in the top ten supply roughly 4.1% of the sample.

Findings and caveats that apply to the study as a whole: Clinical and demographic metadata were provided uncurated, with the amount varying by source and participant.

The CDR3 contains 15 residues, cysteine and phenylalanine counted. Left in the record is the CDR3 DNA by itself, 45 bases read in frame from the first base. Via the germline V gene (reference sequence), CDR1 is LGHDT and CDR2 YNNKEL. From V the trimming removes 5 bases and from J it removes 7 bases, while the gene matches leave 13 bases of the junction unaccounted for. The sequence links TRBV3-1 (or the pseudogene TRBV3-2) to TRBJ1-2, with 7 bases matching TRBD1. Source material: peripheral blood. This TCR was sampled from a human donor in a cohort sampled during active COVID-19. The DNA reads as follows: TGTGCCAGCAGCTCACTAAAGCAAGGGGGCGGTGGCTACACCTTC. It translates to CASSSLKQGGGGYTF.